The 14 T cell receptor beta chains in this list originate from one sample, sequenced in a study of T cells in Graves' hyperthyroidism and ophthalmopathy. Researchers took RNA transcripts and amplified the TCR beta CDR3 regions from them. A first-round RT-PCR of the TCR CDR3 used the HTBI primer set. TCRdb reprocessed the multiplex PCR reads via MiXCR and lists one record per CDR3 protein. The table has 350,000 to 500,000 distinct CDR3 sequences, about 13% seen once. Input material: blood. These receptors originate from a woman aged 18-35 years with Graves' hyperthyroidism.

This rearrangement joins TRBV24-1 to TRBJ2-3; tentatively, D is TRBD1 (6 bases). Germline CDR1 is KGHDR and CDR2 is SFDVKD. The V gene lost 2 bases and the J gene lost 1 base, with 12 bases spanning the gap. CDR3 length: 16 residues. The CDR3 loop is CATSDSTGIGTDTQYF. In nucleotides, the CDR3 is TGTGCCACCAGTGATTCAACAGGGATCGGCACAGATACGCAGTATTTT.

This clonotype was seen ten or more times. The CDR3 loop is CASSERTGVYYSNQPQHF. CDR3 nucleotides: TGTGCCAGCAGTGAGAGGACAGGGGTATACTATAGCAATCAGCCCCAGCATTTT. The rearrangement links TRBV2 to TRBJ1-5; 9 positions match TRBD1. CDR3 length: 18 amino acids. Unmatched junction bases numbered 9, after V lost 3 bases and J lost 0 bases. In germline, CDR1 is SNHLY, CDR2 FYNNEI.

The chain is built from TRBV9 and TRBJ2-7; 9 bases match TRBD2. CDR1 is SGDLS, CDR2 YYNGEE, per germline. Trimming at V came to 5 bases and at J to 6 bases, leaving 6 bases not matched to a gene. This CDR3 spans 13 amino acids. CDR3 residues: CASSSGSLSEQYF. As DNA, the CDR3 is TGTGCCAGCAGTAGCGGGAGCCTTAGCGAGCAGTACTTC.

This chain joins TRBV20-1 and TRBJ2-7, with TRBD2 identical over 12 bases. Germline values: CDR1 DFQATT, CDR2 SNEGSKA (reference sequence). Germline trimming cut 6 bases from V and 6 bases from J; bases unmatched to any gene: 9. The CDR3 sequence is 14 residues long. CDR3 in DNA: TGCAGTGCCACCCTAGCGGGAGGGCCCGGCGAGCAGTACTTC. It translates to CSATLAGGPGEQYF.

This clonotype came up many times. The chain employs TRBV28 and TRBJ2-5, with 9 bases identical to TRBD2. There are 16 residues in the CDR3. The germline CDR1 and CDR2 sequences are MDHEN and SYDVKM. Germline trimming cut 4 bases from V and 1 base from J; bases unmatched to any gene: 7. CDR3 bases: TGTGCCAGCAGTTCTTTAGCGGGAGTTTCCCAAGAGACCCAGTACTTC. Protein sequence: CASSSLAGVSQETQYF.

This clonotype has ten or more counts. CDR3 sequence (DNA): TGCAGTGCTAGAGAGGGGGGGGGTACGTACCAAGAGACCCAGTACTTC. Translating gives CSAREGGGTYQETQYF. This chain uses TRBV20-1 with TRBJ2-5, with 7 bases matching TRBD2. CDR3 length: 16 amino acids. After removal of 0 bases from V and 0 bases from J, the junction contained 7 bases not matched to a gene. Germline V CDR1 and CDR2: DFQATT, SNEGSKA (reference sequence).

V is TRBV5-4 and J is TRBJ1-1; perhaps TRBD1 as D (5 bases). The germline V and J ends were trimmed by 4 bases and 6 bases, with 19 bases remaining between them. The CDR3 totals 15 residues. CDR1 is SGHNT and CDR2 is YYREEE in the germline V gene (reference sequence). The CDR3 sequence is CASSPAGTPGSEAFF. The CDR3 nucleotides read TGTGCCAGCAGCCCGGCCGGGACTCCAGGCTCTGAAGCTTTCTTT.

At least ten counts were recorded for this clonotype. The chain uses TRBV6-5 and TRBJ2-7; D remains ambiguous. Germline CDR1 is MNHEY and CDR2 is SVGAGI. V lost 2 bases to trimming and J lost 0 bases, with 8 bases between them. The CDR3 consists of 14 residues. The CDR3 reads CASSYDWNSYEQYF. CDR3 sequence (DNA): TGTGCCAGCAGTTACGACTGGAACTCCTACGAGCAGTACTTC.

This clonotype was counted at least ten times. J is TRBJ2-1 and V is TRBV28; D gene unclear. The CDR3 consists of 15 residues. Deletions cut 6 bases from V and 4 bases from J, with 16 bases between. The germline V gene encodes CDR1 MDHEN and CDR2 SYDVKM. The chain's CDR3 is CASSTGLPEYNEQFF. The CDR3, as DNA: TGTGCCAGCAGCACTGGCCTCCCCGAGTACAATGAGCAGTTCTTC.

The sample holds many counts of this clonotype. The gene calls are TRBV6-2 or TRBV6-3 and TRBJ2-1; D might be TRBD1 (5 bases). V lost 11 bases and J 6 bases, leaving 14 bases between the germline ends. This CDR3 has 12 residues. The germline V gene encodes CDR1 MNHEY and CDR2 SVGEGT. In DNA form, the CDR3 reads TGTGCCTTAGGCCAGGGTGGCAATGAGCAGTTCTTC. Protein product: CALGQGGNEQFF.

This clonotype was observed many times. The rearrangement uses TRBV2 and TRBJ1-1, with TRBD1 matching over 9 bases. Trimming cost V 5 bases and J 4 bases; bases outside gene matches: 8. This CDR3 is 15 amino acids long. The V gene's germline CDR1 is SNHLY and CDR2 FYNNEI. The CDR3, as DNA: TGTGCCAGCAGTCCGAGACAGGGGGGCGTCACTGAAGCTTTCTTT. This translates into CASSPRQGGVTEAFF.

This clonotype was observed at least ten times. The V gene is TRBV7-8, the J gene TRBJ2-2, with 7 bases lining up with TRBD2. Germline V gene lookup returns CDR1 SGHVS and CDR2 FQNEAQ. After removal of 5 bases from V and 5 bases from J, the junction contained 11 bases not matched to a gene. CDR3 length equals 16 residues. The CDR3 DNA sequence: TGTGCCAGCAGCCCAGTAGCGGGTGCGGGGACCGGGGAGCTGTTTTTT. This codes for CASSPVAGAGTGELFF.

This clonotype appeared many times. CDR3 in DNA: TGTGCCAGCAGCTTAGAGCCCGCAGGGGGCTATGGCTACACCTTC. It yields the protein CASSLEPAGGYGYTF. This chain links TRBV7-6 with TRBJ1-2, with 7 bases aligning to TRBD1. V lost 1 base and J lost 4; bases outside the gene matches: 6. The CDR3 sequence is 15 residues long. Germline CDR1 and CDR2: SGHVS and FNYEAQ. Using reference TRBV7-6 and TRBJ1-2 for the parts outside the CDR3, the full variable domain is GAGVSQSPRYKVTKRGQDVALRCDPISGHVSLYWYRQALGQGPEFLTYFNYEAQQDKSGLPNDRFSAERPEGSISTLTIQRTEQRDSAMYRCASSLEPAGGYGYTFGSGTRLTVV.

This clonotype was observed at least ten times. The chain has TRBV6-5 and TRBJ2-5, with no clear D. The CDR3 has 12 amino acids. Germline CDR1 is MNHEY and CDR2 is SVGAGI. Trimming took 2 bases from V and 4 from J, leaving 5 bases between them. The CDR3 DNA sequence: TGTGCCAGCAGTTACGGGTTAGAGACCCAGTACTTC. This sequence encodes CASSYGLETQYF.